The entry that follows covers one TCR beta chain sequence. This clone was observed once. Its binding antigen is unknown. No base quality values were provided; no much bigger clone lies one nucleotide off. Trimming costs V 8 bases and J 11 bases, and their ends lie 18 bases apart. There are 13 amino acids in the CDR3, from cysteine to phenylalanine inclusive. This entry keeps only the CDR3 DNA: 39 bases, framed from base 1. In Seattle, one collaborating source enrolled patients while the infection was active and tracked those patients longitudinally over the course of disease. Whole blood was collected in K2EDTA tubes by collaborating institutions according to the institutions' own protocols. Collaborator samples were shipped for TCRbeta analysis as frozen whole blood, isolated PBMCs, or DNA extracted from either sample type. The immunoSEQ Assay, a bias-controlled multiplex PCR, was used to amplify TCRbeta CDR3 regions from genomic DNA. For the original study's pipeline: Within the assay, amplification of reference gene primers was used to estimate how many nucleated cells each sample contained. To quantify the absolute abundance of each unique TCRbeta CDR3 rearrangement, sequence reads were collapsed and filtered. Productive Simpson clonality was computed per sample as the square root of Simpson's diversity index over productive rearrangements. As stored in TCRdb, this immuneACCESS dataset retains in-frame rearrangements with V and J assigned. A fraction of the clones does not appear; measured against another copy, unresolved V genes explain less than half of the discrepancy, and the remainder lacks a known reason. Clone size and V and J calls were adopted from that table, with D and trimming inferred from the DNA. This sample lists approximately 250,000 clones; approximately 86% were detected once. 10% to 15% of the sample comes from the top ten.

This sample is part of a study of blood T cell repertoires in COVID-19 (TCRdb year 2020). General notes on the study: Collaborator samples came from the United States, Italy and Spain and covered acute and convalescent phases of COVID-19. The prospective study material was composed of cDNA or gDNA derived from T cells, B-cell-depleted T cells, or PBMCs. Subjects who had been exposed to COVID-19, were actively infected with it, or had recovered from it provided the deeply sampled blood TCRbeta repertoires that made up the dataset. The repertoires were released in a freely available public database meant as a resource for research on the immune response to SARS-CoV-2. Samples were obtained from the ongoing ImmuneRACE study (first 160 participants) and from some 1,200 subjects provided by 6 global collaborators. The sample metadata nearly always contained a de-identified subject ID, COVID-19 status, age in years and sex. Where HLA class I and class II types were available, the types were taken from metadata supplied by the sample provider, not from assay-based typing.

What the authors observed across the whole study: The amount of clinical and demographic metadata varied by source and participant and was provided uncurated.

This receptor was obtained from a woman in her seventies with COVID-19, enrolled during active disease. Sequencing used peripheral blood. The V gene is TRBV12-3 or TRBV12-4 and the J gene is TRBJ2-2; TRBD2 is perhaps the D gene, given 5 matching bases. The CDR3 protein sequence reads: CASAREGERELFF. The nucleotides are TGTGCCAGCGCTCGTGAGGGCGAGCGTGAGCTGTTTTTT.